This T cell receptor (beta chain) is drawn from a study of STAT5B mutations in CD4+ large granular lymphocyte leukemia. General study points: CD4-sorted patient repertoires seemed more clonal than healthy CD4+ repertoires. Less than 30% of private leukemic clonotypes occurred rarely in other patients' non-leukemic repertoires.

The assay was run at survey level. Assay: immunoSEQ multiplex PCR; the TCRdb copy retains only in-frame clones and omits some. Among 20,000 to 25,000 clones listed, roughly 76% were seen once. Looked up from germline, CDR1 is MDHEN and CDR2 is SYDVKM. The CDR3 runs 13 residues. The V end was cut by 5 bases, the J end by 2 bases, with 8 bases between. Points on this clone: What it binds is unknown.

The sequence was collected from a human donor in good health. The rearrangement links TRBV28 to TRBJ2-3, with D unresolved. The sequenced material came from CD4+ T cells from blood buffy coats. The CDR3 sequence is CASSDSATDTQYF. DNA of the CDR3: TGTGCCAGCAGTGACTCCGCCACAGATACGCAGTATTTT.